The present TCR beta chain was sequenced within a study of beta chain features in type 1 diabetes. Germline assignment: CDR1 SGHNT and CDR2 YYREEE (reference sequence). V lost 4 bases to trimming and J lost 6 bases; unmatched junction nucleotides: 6. This CDR3 has 14 residues. One heparinised draw, averaging around 0.12 L, was taken per donor. Sorting of CD4+ naive, central memory, regulatory and stem cell-like memory cells was performed via CD45RO/CCR7/CD25/CD127/CD95/CD27. TCRB transcripts that were expressed got sequenced, as all of the isolated RNA had been reverse transcribed. Profiling relied on immunoSEQ multiplex PCR, and the TCRdb table lists in-frame clones only, not all of them. The sample lists roughly 41,000 clones; 45% to 50% were seen once. This clone was counted between two and nine times. Antigen: not known. Study-level findings and limits: TCRB CDR3s from Type 1 diabetes patients were moderately but significantly shorter in all four CD4+ subsets.

V is TRBV5-4 and J is TRBJ1-2; TRBD1 agrees at 10 bases. Sequenced input: central memory CD4+ T cells from blood. This TCR came from a woman between 18 and 29 years old in good health. The CDR3 nucleotides read TGTGCCAGCAGCGGTGGACAGGGGGTTGATGGCTACACCTTC. It encodes CASSGGQGVDGYTF.